There are many counts of the clone carrying this TCR beta chain. The data were taken from a study of blood T cell repertoires in COVID-19. Study at large: The study drew acute and convalescent COVID-19 samples from the United States, Italy and Spain. T cells, B-cell-depleted T cells, or PBMCs supplied cDNA or gDNA.

Authors' methods: From reference gene primer amplification, estimates of nucleated cell counts were derived. Method: immunoSEQ multiplex PCR; TCRdb's copy keeps in-frame clones and lacks some. V, J and clone size derive from that table, while D and trimming were established from the DNA sequence. The data show around 65,000 clones, 60% to 85% seen once. The CDR3 is 16 amino acids. Per the germline V gene, CDR1 is SGHAT and CDR2 is FQNNGV. V shed 1 base and J shed 6 bases, with 16 bases lying between them. The material sequenced was peripheral blood. The chain joins TRBV11-2 to TRBJ1-5, with D maybe TRBD1 (6 bases). This receptor was obtained from a man in his fifties or sixties with acute or convalescent COVID-19. This CDR3 reads CASSLGETGYTQPQHF. In DNA form, the CDR3 reads TGTGCCAGCAGCTTAGGTGAAACAGGGTACACTCAGCCCCAGCATTTT.